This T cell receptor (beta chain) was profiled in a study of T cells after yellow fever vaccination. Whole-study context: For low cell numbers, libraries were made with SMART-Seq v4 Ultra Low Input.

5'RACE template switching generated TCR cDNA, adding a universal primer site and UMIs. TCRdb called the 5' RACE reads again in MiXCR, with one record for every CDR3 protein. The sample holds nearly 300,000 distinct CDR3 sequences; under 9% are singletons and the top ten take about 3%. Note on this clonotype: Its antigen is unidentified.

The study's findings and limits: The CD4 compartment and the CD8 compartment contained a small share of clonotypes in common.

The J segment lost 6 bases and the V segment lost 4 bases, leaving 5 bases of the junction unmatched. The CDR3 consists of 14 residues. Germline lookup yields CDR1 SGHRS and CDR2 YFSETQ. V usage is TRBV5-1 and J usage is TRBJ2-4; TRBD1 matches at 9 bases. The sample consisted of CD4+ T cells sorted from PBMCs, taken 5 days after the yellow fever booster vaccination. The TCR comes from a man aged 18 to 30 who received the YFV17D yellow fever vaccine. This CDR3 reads CASSTSGQGNIQYF. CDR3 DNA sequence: TGCGCCAGCAGCACCTCGGGACAGGGAAACATTCAGTACTTC.